Given below is one T cell receptor beta chain in context. Its specificity is unknown. This sample stems from a study of cytomegalovirus exposure and HLA in healthy donors. Overall study findings and caveats: Rarity held for most TCR sequences, but there were some public TCRs that occurred in many donors. TCR beta sequences numbering around 15,000 were associated with HLA alleles at 0.05 false discovery rate in a later analysis. A later analysis reportedly identified an Asian-associated ancestry cluster as carrying fewer N-insertions than the approximately 670-donor mean.

Primers included in the PCR were 60 Vbeta and 13 Jbeta primers. The data were produced by immunoSEQ multiplex PCR, yet TCRdb's version contains in-frame clones alone and is incomplete. This table lists fewer than 150,000 clones. The TCR comes from a man aged 40-49 years in good health and CMV-seronegative. The sequencing input was PBMCs.

The CDR3 region has the DNA TGTGCCACCGCACCCAGCTCAGGCGGGTTTGATGAGCAGTTCTTC. It is translated as CATAPSSGGFDEQFF. The V and J genes are TRBV19 and TRBJ2-1; tentatively, D is TRBD2 (5 bases). Trimming stripped 10 bases from V and 8 bases from J, with 24 bases between. CDR1 is LNHDA, CDR2 SQIVND, per germline (reference sequence). The CDR3 spans 15 residues. Full variable domain (outside the CDR3, taken from reference TRBV19 and TRBJ2-1): DGGITQSPKYLFRKEGQNVTLSCEQNLNHDAMYWYRQDPGQGLRLIYYSQIVNDFQKGDIAEGYSVSREKKESFPLTVTSAQKNPTAFYLCATAPSSGGFDEQFFGPGTRLTVL.